This T cell receptor (beta chain) was retrieved from a study of shared clonotypes between healthy human individuals. The table came from immunoSEQ multiplex PCR; TCRdb's copy has only in-frame clones and leaves some out. This sample has about 2.1 million clones, with about 93% found just once. The naive CD8 subset, CD45RO-negative cells positively selected for CCR7, excluded terminally differentiated effector memory CD45RA+ cells. With V trimmed by 5 bases and J by 0 bases, 7 bases remained unmatched. The CDR3 runs 15 residues. In germline, CDR1 is MDHEN, CDR2 SYDVKM. The receptor comes from a man between 18 and 29 years old in good health. Some clones in this sample may be carry-over from other donors' samples. The chain recombines TRBV28 with TRBJ2-7, with TRBD2 matching 7 bases. The sample taken for sequencing was naive CD8+ T cells from PBMCs. The CDR3 spells CASSGLAGLSYEQYF. The CDR3 DNA is TGTGCCAGCAGTGGATTAGCGGGCCTCTCCTACGAGCAGTACTTC.